This TCR beta chain was recorded in a study of T cells in Graves' hyperthyroidism and ophthalmopathy (dated by TCRdb to the late 2010s). Study-level background: Peripheral blood was collected at initial diagnosis, before any treatment. Once sampling was done, hyperthyroidism patients were given methimazole at a starting dose of 30 mg daily, whereas ophthalmopathy patients were given high-dose intravenous methylprednisolone. Prospective prediction of ophthalmopathy was tested in an independent validation cohort consisting of 18 hyperthyroidism patients and approximately 16 patients who later progressed to ophthalmopathy. The paper reports TCR Vbeta CDR3 sequencing of approximately 140 peripheral blood samples: 43 ophthalmopathy, about 75 hyperthyroidism and around 17 progressor patients. A discovery cohort of approximately 100 patients, approximately 45 with Graves' ophthalmopathy and about 58 with stable Graves' hyperthyroidism, was used to find distinguishing TCR V-J signatures. The 75 to 100 discovery patients were randomly split 7:3 into training and test sets. In about 6 Graves' hyperthyroidism patients, the study also compared T-cell repertoires from thyroid tissue with T-cell repertoires from blood.

The TCR beta CDR3 regions were amplified from RNA transcripts. The TCR CDR3 was subjected to a first round of RT-PCR using the HTBI primer set and the Qiagen OneStep RT-PCR kit. Libraries were constructed in a second round of multiplex PCR, after which size selection and purification were carried out. Sequencing of the libraries was done on an Illumina HiSeq2000 using paired-end 100 bp reads. In the authors' own workflow: SOAPnuke was used to process the raw data, removing reads that contained adapters or uncalled bases, had a mean Phred below 15, or lacked an exact match to the constant primer or identifier. High-quality paired reads were merged using COPE v1.2.5, and each unique nucleotide sequence was defined as a clonotype. MiTCR v1.1 was used to align the clonotypes against IMGT TRBV, TRBD and TRBJ reference segments. Only V-J combinations with frequency above 0.0001, covering about 99% of repertoires, were analysed. A TCS score was defined as the ratio of F50 (clonal expansion) to E x V (chaos), with BLOSUM62-based TCRdist applied between CDR3 peptides within each V-J. Welch's t-statistics and random forest reduced just over 500 V-J features to roughly 13, which were used in a naive Bayes classifier (R e1071). In TCRdb, the public reads were trimmed at Q25 with fastp and aligned with MiXCR, with productive beta chains retained. Each record represents a unique CDR3 protein, reported with the most common genes and DNA among its rows. V and J calls and clone size were set by TCRdb, not the authors. For this sample there are about half a million distinct CDR3 sequences; around 20% appear just once. More than 25% of the sample goes to the ten largest clones.

Graves' hyperthyroidism was defined as stable when no progression to ophthalmopathy occurred over 18 months of follow-up. The hyperthyroidism patients were between 18 and 65 years old and newly diagnosed, with a disease duration of less than 2 months. Patients with uncontrolled infections, other autoimmune diseases, pregnancy or lactation were excluded. Clinical symptoms, serum thyroxine and TRAb, thyroid ultrasound, and orbital computed tomography formed the basis for the diagnoses. PBMCs were isolated from 8 to 10 ml of fresh peripheral blood by Ficoll-Paque density gradient centrifugation. Total RNA was extracted with Trizol reagent, and quality was checked on an Agilent 2100 Bioanalyzer. Broad study findings and their caveats: Most expanded thyroid clonotypes (frequency above 0.001) were also detected in blood, a finding suggesting that blood repertoires may reflect thyroid immune responses. Sample size was not statistically predetermined, and investigators were not blinded to group allocation. In validation, progression to ophthalmopathy was predicted by the model with 55% to 71% sensitivity and around 75% specificity, a median of 6.5 months before onset. In cross-validation, a model built on a 13 V-J signature told ophthalmopathy apart from stable hyperthyroidism with approximately 91% sensitivity and approximately 81% specificity, and in testing the same model reached 80%/75%.

There are 11 amino acids in the CDR3, from cysteine to phenylalanine inclusive. Only the CDR3 part of the read is kept: 33 bases, read in frame from the first base. Trimming accounts for 3 bases at V and 5 bases at J, while the number of junction bases matched to no gene is 1. Via the germline V gene (reference sequence), CDR1 is DFQATT and CDR2 SNEGSKA. With regard to this clonotype: Which antigen it targets is not known. The input lacks base qualities; no much larger clone sits a single base away.

Recombination joined TRBV20-1 with TRBJ2-7, and TRBD1 matches 7 of the central bases. This receptor was taken from a man between 18 and 29 years old with Graves' hyperthyroidism. Input material: blood. The CDR3 region: CSARQGDEQYF. DNA sequence: TGCAGTGCTAGGCAGGGGGACGAGCAGTACTTC.